This T cell receptor (beta chain) stems from a study of cytomegalovirus exposure and HLA in healthy donors. The overall study: Unique TCRs numbering around 85 million, obtained from HLA-typed donors, made up an early data release.

This clone was seen a few times. Its antigen is still unknown. Study outcomes and limitations: Later analysis identified a missense DCLRE1C variant that was linked to TCR beta V- and J-gene trimming. Presence/absence analyses rested on an assumption that sequencing depth was roughly uniform across donors. The study reported that TCR beta sequences accurately predicted HLA-A and HLA-B alleles in most subjects.

It was with 60 Vbeta and 13 Jbeta primers that the PCR ran. Sequenced by immunoSEQ multiplex PCR; TCRdb stores in-frame clones only, minus some. This table holds under 250,000 clones, roughly 87% found once. V lost 3 bases and J lost 5, with 11 bases in between. There are 14 residues in the CDR3. The germline gives CDR1 LNHDA, CDR2 SQIVND (reference sequence). Sequencing used PBMCs. The chain links TRBV19 to TRBJ2-1, with D possibly matching TRBD1 (6 bases). This clonotype originated in a man aged 40-55 years in good health and CMV-seropositive. CDR3 coding DNA: TGTGCCAGTAGTATTGGGGGCAGAAACAATGAGCAGTTCTTC. The encoded protein is CASSIGGRNNEQFF.